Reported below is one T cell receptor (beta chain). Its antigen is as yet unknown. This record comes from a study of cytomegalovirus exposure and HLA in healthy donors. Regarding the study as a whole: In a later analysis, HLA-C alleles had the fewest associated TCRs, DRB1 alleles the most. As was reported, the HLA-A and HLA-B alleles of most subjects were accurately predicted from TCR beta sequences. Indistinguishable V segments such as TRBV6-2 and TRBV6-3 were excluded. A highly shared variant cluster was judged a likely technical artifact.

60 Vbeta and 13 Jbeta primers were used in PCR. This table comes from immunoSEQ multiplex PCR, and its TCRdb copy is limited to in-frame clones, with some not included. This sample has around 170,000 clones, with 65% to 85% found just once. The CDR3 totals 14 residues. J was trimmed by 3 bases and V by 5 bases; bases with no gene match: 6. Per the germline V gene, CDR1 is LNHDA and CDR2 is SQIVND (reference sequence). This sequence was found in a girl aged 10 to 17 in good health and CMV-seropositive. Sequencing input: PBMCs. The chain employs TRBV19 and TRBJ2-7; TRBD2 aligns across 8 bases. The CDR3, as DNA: TGTGCCAGTAGTGTTAGAGGGACTAGCTACGAGCAGTACTTC. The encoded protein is CASSVRGTSYEQYF.